This T cell receptor beta chain is from a study of blood T cell repertoires in COVID-19. Overall study context: The study drew acute and convalescent COVID-19 samples from the United States, Italy and Spain. Sample material is recorded as cDNA or gDNA derived from T cells, B-cell-depleted T cells, or PBMCs.

Germline CDR1 is KGHDR and CDR2 is SFDVKD. CDR3 length: 18 residues. Trimming removed 5 bases from V and 2 bases from J; junction bases left unmatched: 12. Authors' analysis steps: Nucleated cell counts were estimated from reference gene primer amplification. Using immunoSEQ multiplex PCR, the repertoire was profiled, and TCRdb retains in-frame clones only, with some absent. V and J calls and clone size follow that table, whereas D and trimming were derived from the DNA. The sample shows under 500,000 clones, more than 85% of them seen only once. This clonotype was obtained from a woman aged 25 to 39 with acute or convalescent COVID-19. What was sequenced was peripheral blood. The chain joins TRBV24-1 to TRBJ2-3; 10 positions match TRBD2. The DNA of the CDR3 is TGTGCCACCAGTGGGGGGGCTAGCGGGGGCCCTTACACAGATACGCAGTATTTT. Its protein product is CATSGGASGGPYTDTQYF.